This T cell receptor beta chain appears in the sequencing data of a study of PD-1 blockade in classical Hodgkin lymphoma. Findings and limits, study-wide: By C4D1 there was a significant rise in CD4+ TCR diversity but not in CD8+ TCR diversity.

Brentuximab vedotin exposure varied, and every patient relapsed after autologous stem cell transplantation. Progressive disease, partial response or complete response was each patient's best response. Here immunoSEQ multiplex PCR was the method, and the copy in TCRdb shows in-frame clones only, minus some. The sample carries more than 90,000 clones, more than 85% recorded once. From germline, CDR1 is MGHRA and CDR2 YSYEKL. This CDR3 has 15 residues. The ends were cut back, 4 bases at V and 2 bases at J, with 14 bases in the middle. A note on this clone: The antigen is not known.

This receptor was taken from a human donor with classical Hodgkin lymphoma. This sequence joins TRBV4-1 and TRBJ2-5; D not certain. Sequencing used peripheral blood mononuclear cells (PBMCs), obtained before the second cycle of nivolumab. The CDR3: CASSRSMDQQETQYF. The CDR3 DNA follows: TGCGCCAGCAGCCGATCGATGGACCAACAAGAGACCCAGTACTTC.